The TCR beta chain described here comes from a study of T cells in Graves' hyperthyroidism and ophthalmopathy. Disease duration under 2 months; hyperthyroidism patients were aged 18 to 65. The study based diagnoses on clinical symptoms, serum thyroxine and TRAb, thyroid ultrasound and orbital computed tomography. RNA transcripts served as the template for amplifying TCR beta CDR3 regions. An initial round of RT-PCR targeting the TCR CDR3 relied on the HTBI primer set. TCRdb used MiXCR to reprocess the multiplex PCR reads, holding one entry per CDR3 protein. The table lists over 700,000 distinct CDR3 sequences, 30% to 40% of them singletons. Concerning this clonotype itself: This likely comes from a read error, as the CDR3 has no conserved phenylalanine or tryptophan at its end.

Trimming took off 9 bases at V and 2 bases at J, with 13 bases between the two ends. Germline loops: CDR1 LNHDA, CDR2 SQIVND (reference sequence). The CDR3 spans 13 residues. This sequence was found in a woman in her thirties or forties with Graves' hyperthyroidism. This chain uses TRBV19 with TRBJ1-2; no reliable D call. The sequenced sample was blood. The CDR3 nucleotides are TGTGCCAGCAGTTTGGGCGGAAACTATGGCTACACCCTC. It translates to CASSLGGNYGYTL.